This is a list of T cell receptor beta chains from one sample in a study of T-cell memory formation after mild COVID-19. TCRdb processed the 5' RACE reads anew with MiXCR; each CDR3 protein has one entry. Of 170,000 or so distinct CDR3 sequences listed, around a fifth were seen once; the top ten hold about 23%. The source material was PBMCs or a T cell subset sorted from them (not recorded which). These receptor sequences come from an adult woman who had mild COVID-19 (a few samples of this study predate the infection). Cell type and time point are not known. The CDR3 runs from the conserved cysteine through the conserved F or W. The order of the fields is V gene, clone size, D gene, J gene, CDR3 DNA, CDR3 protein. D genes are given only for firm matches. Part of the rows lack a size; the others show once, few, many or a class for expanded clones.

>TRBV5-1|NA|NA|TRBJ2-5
TGCGCCAGCAGGCCGGGTTTATTACCGGGGGAGACCCAGTACTTC
CASRPGLLPGETQYF
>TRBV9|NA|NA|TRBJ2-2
TGTGCCAGCAGCGTTGGGGGGGCGCTGACCACCGGGGAGCTGTTTTTT
CASSVGGALTTGELFF
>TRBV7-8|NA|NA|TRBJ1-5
TGTGCCAGCAGCTTAGCAGGGAGTCAATGGCTAAATCAGCCCCAGCATTTT
CASSLAGSQWLNQPQHF
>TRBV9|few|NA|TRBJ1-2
TGTGCCAGCAGTAGTAAGGGACTATGGAGCTACACCTTC
CASSSKGLWSYTF
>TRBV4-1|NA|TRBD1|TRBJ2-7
TGCGCCAGCAGCCAACCGGGACAGGGCAACGAGCAGTACTTC
CASSQPGQGNEQYF
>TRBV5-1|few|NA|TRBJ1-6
TGCGCCAGCAGCCGGGAGACAGGCCTTAATTCACCCCTCCACTTT
CASSRETGLNSPLHF
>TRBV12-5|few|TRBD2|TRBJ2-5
TGTGCTAGTGGTTTCCAGCGGGACCTACTAGAGACCCAGTACTTC
CASGFQRDLLETQYF
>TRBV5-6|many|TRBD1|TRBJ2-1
TGTGCCAGCAGCCGGACAGGGGGCAATGAGCAGTTCTTC
CASSRTGGNEQFF
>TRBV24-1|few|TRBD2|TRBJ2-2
TGTGCCACCAGTGAAGATACTAGCGGGAGCTTGCTCGGGGAGCTGTTTTTT
CATSEDTSGSLLGELFF
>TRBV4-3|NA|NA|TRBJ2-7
TGCGCCAGCAGCCAAGATTACAGCGGAGGGCTATACGAGCAGTACTTC
CASSQDYSGGLYEQYF
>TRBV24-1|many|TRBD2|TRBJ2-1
TGTGCCACCAGTGCCTATAGCGGGAGGGCCCATGAGCAGTTCTTC
CATSAYSGRAHEQFF